This T cell receptor (beta chain) was captured in a study of cytomegalovirus exposure and HLA in healthy donors. Study results and limitations: Clusters of TCRs from the first cohort tended to co-occur in the approximately 130 validation repertoires (as a later analysis found). Researchers catalogued approximately 170 TCR beta chains as cytomegalovirus-associated.

The assay was immunoSEQ multiplex PCR, and TCRdb's table has in-frame clones only and misses some. Among 55,000 to 80,000 clones listed, 95% were seen once. Turning to this clone: The antigen remains unidentified.

Sequences were obtained from PBMCs. The receptor was derived from a man between 18 and 29 years old in good health and CMV-seronegative.

CDR3 sequence: CASSVGGGQYNEQFF. The CDR3 DNA follows: TGTGCCAGCAGCGTGGGGGGGGGCCAATACAATGAGCAGTTCTTC. This chain uses TRBV27 with TRBJ2-1, with D perhaps TRBD2 (7 bases). The CDR3 covers 15 residues. Trimming left V 6 bases short and J 4 bases short, with 16 bases between. Germline loops: CDR1 MNHEY, CDR2 SMNVEV (reference sequence).